This T cell receptor (beta chain) was identified during a study of TIL therapy for anti-PD-1-resistant metastatic lung cancer. Across the whole study: Median patient age was 54, ranging roughly 38-75 years. Median tumor mutation burden was about 1.5 mutations per megabase.

This was the immunoSEQ v3 assay. Libraries were prepared by immunoSEQ multiplex PCR; TCRdb keeps only in-frame clonotypes and omits some of them. The table lists tens of thousands of clones, roughly 87% of them singletons. With respect to this clone: Its antigen is currently unknown.

Specified time point: pre-treatment sample, taken before nivolumab and TIL therapy. Deletions cut 4 bases from V and 6 bases from J, with 14 bases between. The CDR3 extends over 14 amino acids. Germline CDR1 is MNHEY and CDR2 is SVGEGT. Study-wide results and caveats: Infused TIL clonotypes partially replaced the baseline blood repertoire, then decayed over months.

This receptor was identified in a person aged 25-80 years with non-small cell lung cancer. The source was blood, collected at baseline. V gene TRBV6-2 or TRBV6-3 combines with J gene TRBJ2-3; D tentatively fits TRBD1 or TRBD2 (6 bases each). The DNA for the CDR3 is TGTGCCAGCAGTTTTCAACGGGGGCTGGATACGCAGTATTTT. Protein product: CASSFQRGLDTQYF.